Listed below are T cell receptor beta chains from one sample, sequenced in a study of T cell changes during pregnancy in multiple sclerosis. Generated by immunoSEQ multiplex PCR, the TCRdb table keeps only in-frame clones and is missing some. The data hold about 44,000 clones, with 85% to 95% observed a single time. Sample: CD4+ T cells from peripheral blood mononuclear cells, taken in the third trimester of pregnancy. The receptor source for this set is a female donor with multiple sclerosis, enrolled in a pregnancy study. CDR3s include the opening cysteine and the closing phenylalanine or tryptophan. Each record gives: clone size, V gene, J gene, D gene, CDR3 length, CDR3 DNA, CDR3 protein. The D gene is left open where the match is weak. Part of the rows lack a size; the others show once, few, many or a class for expanded clones.

>-|TRBV7-7|TRBJ2-3|TRBD2|14
TGTGCTAGCAGCTTCCGGGGGGAGTCAGATACGCAGTATTTT
CASSFRGESDTQYF
>-|TRBV7-8|TRBJ1-5|-|17
TGTGCCAGCAGCCCAATCCCCAGGGGCATTAGCAATCAGCCCCAGCATTTT
CASSPIPRGISNQPQHF
>-|TRBV18|TRBJ2-1|TRBD2|18
TGTGCCAGCTCACCACTCCCGACTAGCACCTCTAGATACAATGAGCAGTTCTTC
CASSPLPTSTSRYNEQFF
>-|TRBV4-3|TRBJ1-2|TRBD1|17
TGCGCCAGCAGCCAAGGGCTACCGGGACAGGGGGCCTATGGCTACACCTTC
CASSQGLPGQGAYGYTF
>-|TRBV18|TRBJ1-1|TRBD1|16
TGTGCCAGCTCACCACCCACGACAGGGAGTCGCACTGAAGCTTTCTTT
CASSPPTTGSRTEAFF
>-|TRBV7-9|TRBJ2-5|TRBD2|15
TGTGCCAGCAGCCCAAGCTTGGGTCTAGCGGGGACCCAGTACTTC
CASSPSLGLAGTQYF
>-|TRBV10-3|TRBJ2-2|TRBD1|19
TGTGCCATCAGTGAGTCGGGTTTATCGACAGGGAGAAACACCGGGGAGCTGTTTTTT
CAISESGLSTGRNTGELFF
>-|TRBV14|TRBJ1-2|TRBD1|9
TGTGCCAGCAGGGACAGGCGCCTCTTC
CASRDRRLF
>-|TRBV5-4|TRBJ2-3|TRBD1|15
TGTGCCAGCAGCCCGGGACAGGGGAGGGCCGACGCGCAGTATTTT
CASSPGQGRADAQYF
>-|TRBV27|TRBJ1-1|TRBD1|16
TGTGCCAGCAGTTTATCCCGGACAGGGACGAACACTGAAGCTTTCTTT
CASSLSRTGTNTEAFF
>-|TRBV5-5|TRBJ1-2|-|15
TGTGCCAGCAGCGTCGGGCTAGGACAGAACTATGGCTACACCTTC
CASSVGLGQNYGYTF
>-|TRBV25-1|TRBJ2-4|TRBD2|14
TGTGCCAGCAGTGAGGATAGCGGGAGTAACATTCAGTACTTC
CASSEDSGSNIQYF
>-|TRBV4-3|TRBJ2-3|TRBD2|16
TGCGCCAGCAGCCAGCAACTAGCGGGCAGCACAGATACGCAGTATTTT
CASSQQLAGSTDTQYF
>-|TRBV19|TRBJ2-3|TRBD1|14
TGTGCCACTCGACAGGGCGTTTACACAGATACGCAGTATTTT
CATRQGVYTDTQYF
>-|TRBV11-1|TRBJ2-7|-|14
TGTGCCAGCAGCTTAACGGTAGGGAGAAACGAGCAGTACTTC
CASSLTVGRNEQYF
>-|TRBV7-9|TRBJ1-1|-|13
TGTGCCAGCAGCTTAGTCAGCGGAACTGAAGCTTTCTTT
CASSLVSGTEAFF
>-|TRBV9|TRBJ2-7|-|13
TGTGCCAGCAGCCCCTATGAGGGTGGCGAGCAGTACTTC
CASSPYEGGEQYF
>-|TRBV18|TRBJ2-7|TRBD2|17
TGTGCCAGCTCACCACTACATCTAGGCGGGAGCTCCTACGAGCAGTACTTC
CASSPLHLGGSSYEQYF
>-|TRBV7-6|TRBJ2-5|TRBD2|15
TGTGCCAGCAGCTTAGCGGCGGGAGTAAAAGAGACCCAGTACTTC
CASSLAAGVKETQYF
>-|TRBV29-1|TRBJ2-5|TRBD2|14
TGCAGCGTGGACAAACCGGGACTAGAAGAGACCCAGTACTTC
CSVDKPGLEETQYF
>once|TRBV11-2|TRBJ2-2|-|15
TGTGCCAGCAGCTTGGAGGGTTCGAACACCGGGGAGCTGTTTTTT
CASSLEGSNTGELFF
>-|TRBV5-4|TRBJ2-7|-|17
TGTGCCAGCAGCCCCCAGTTGGGGCGACTGGGATCCTACGAGCAGTACTTC
CASSPQLGRLGSYEQYF
>-|TRBV7-2|TRBJ2-1|TRBD2|15
TGTGCCAGCAGCCCTCGACTAGCGGGAAAACTTGAGCAGTTCTTC
CASSPRLAGKLEQFF
>-|TRBV5-4|TRBJ1-3|-|16
TGTGCCAGCAAAAGAACAGGGCCCGGCTCTGGAAACACCATATATTTT
CASKRTGPGSGNTIYF
>-|TRBV2|TRBJ2-7|TRBD1|15
TGTGCCAGCAAATTCTCGACAGGGGGCGGCTACGAGCAGTACTTC
CASKFSTGGGYEQYF
>once|TRBV27|TRBJ2-6|-|16
TGTGCCAGCAGACACGAGGGACACTCTGGGGCCAACGTCCTGACTTTC
CASRHEGHSGANVLTF
>-|TRBV30|TRBJ1-5|TRBD1|15
TGTGCCTGGTCCAAACCCGGGACAGGGAATCAGCCCCAGCATTTT
CAWSKPGTGNQPQHF
>-|TRBV14|TRBJ2-5|-|14
TGTGCCAGCAGCCAACTGCACCCCGGGGAGACCCAGTACTTC
CASSQLHPGETQYF
>-|TRBV7-9|TRBJ1-2|TRBD1|17
TGTGCCAGCAGCCCAGGGCCCCGGGACAGGGCATACTATGGCTACACCTTC
CASSPGPRDRAYYGYTF
>-|TRBV7-6|TRBJ2-2|-|16
TGTGCCAGCAGCGAACGGGTCACGGCGAACACCGGGGAGCTGTTTTTT
CASSERVTANTGELFF
>once|TRBV6-4|TRBJ1-1|TRBD1|13
TGTGCCAGCAGTGAATCCGGGACAGGTCTTGTGTTCTTT
CASSESGTGLVFF
>-|TRBV28|TRBJ2-1|TRBD2|16
TGTGCCAGCAGTCCAGGACTAGCGGGAGGGGGCAATGAGCAGTTCTTC
CASSPGLAGGGNEQFF
>-|TRBV28|TRBJ2-3|TRBD1|17
TGTGCCAGCAGCCCGAGGGGGCTCCCTCTCGGCACAGATACGCAGTATTTT
CASSPRGLPLGTDTQYF
>once|TRBV7-2|TRBJ2-1|-|14
TGTGCCAGCAGCTCGGACGTTACGGGGAATGAGCAGTTCTTC
CASSSDVTGNEQFF
>-|TRBV15|TRBJ2-2|-|14
TGTGCCACCAGCAGAGTTGGAGTGACCGGGGAGCTGTTTTTT
CATSRVGVTGELFF
>-|TRBV6-5|TRBJ2-5|TRBD2|14
TGTGCCAGCAGTCTGCGGGGGATCGGGGAGACCCAGTACTTC
CASSLRGIGETQYF
>-|TRBV6-1|TRBJ2-7|-|14
TGTGCCAGCAGTGTCGCGGGACAGAACTACGAGCAGTACTTC
CASSVAGQNYEQYF
>once|TRBV7-2|TRBJ2-3|TRBD2|15
TGTGCCAGCAGCTTTGCTAGCGGGATAACAGATGCGCAGTATTTT
CASSFASGITDAQYF
>-|TRBV14|TRBJ2-1|TRBD2|18
TGTGCCAGCAGCCAAGTCCGAGGGGTGGGCGGGAGTTTCCATGAGCAGTTCTTC
CASSQVRGVGGSFHEQFF
>few|TRBV7-9|TRBJ2-2|-|14
TGTGCCAGCAGCTTGGCAGATAACACCGGGGAGCTGTTTTTT
CASSLADNTGELFF
>-|TRBV7-2|TRBJ2-7|-|13
TGTGCCAGCAACAACCCTCCCTCCTACGAGCAGTACTTC
CASNNPPSYEQYF
>-|TRBV6-1|TRBJ2-3|TRBD1|14
TGTGCCAGCACTCGGACAGGGGGCGAAGATACGCAGTATTTT
CASTRTGGEDTQYF
>-|TRBV29-1|TRBJ2-7|-|12
TGCAGCGTTGAAGTGGCTGCCTACGAGCAGTACTTC
CSVEVAAYEQYF
>-|TRBV7-2|TRBJ2-5|-|16
TGTGCCAGCAGCTTAGGGGCAGAATCTCGCCAAGAGACCCAGTACTTC
CASSLGAESRQETQYF
>-|TRBV7-3|TRBJ2-3|-|17
TGTGCCAGCAGCCCACAGTCTTCGCGGACAAGCACAGATACGCAGTATTTT
CASSPQSSRTSTDTQYF
>-|TRBV5-6|TRBJ2-7|-|15
TGTGCCAGCAGCTCGATTGATCGGGGAGAGGGCGAGCAGTACTTC
CASSSIDRGEGEQYF
>-|TRBV6-5|TRBJ2-7|TRBD1|13
TGTGCCAGCAGCACAGGGGGCACCTACGAGCAGTACTTC
CASSTGGTYEQYF
>-|TRBV4-2|TRBJ1-2|TRBD1|17
TGTGCCAGCAGCCAAGCCGCAGGGGGCTTCCCTAACTATGGCTACACCTTC
CASSQAAGGFPNYGYTF
>-|TRBV28|TRBJ1-1|TRBD1|12
TGTGCCAGCATTCTCGGACAGGGGGAAGCTTTCTTT
CASILGQGEAFF
>-|TRBV18|TRBJ1-1|-|14
TGTGCCAGCTCACCGGCGGGGATGAACACTGAAGCTTTCTTT
CASSPAGMNTEAFF
>-|TRBV28|TRBJ2-6|-|16
TGTGCCAGCAGTCAATTCAGACAACATGGGGCCAACGTCCTGACTTTC
CASSQFRQHGANVLTF
>-|TRBV5-4|TRBJ2-3|TRBD1|16
TGTGCCAGCAGCCTGCGGACAGGGCTGGTCCCAGATACGCAGTATTTT
CASSLRTGLVPDTQYF
>-|TRBV4-3|TRBJ1-1|-|12
TGCGCCAGCAGCCAAGTTGGCTCCCAAGCTTTCTTT
CASSQVGSQAFF
>-|TRBV6-6|TRBJ2-1|TRBD2|16
TGTGCCAGCAGGGGGGTAGCCGCGGGAGGGTACAATGAGCAGTTCTTC
CASRGVAAGGYNEQFF
>-|TRBV7-3|TRBJ2-6|-|17
TGTGCCAGCAGCTTAAGTGGCGGAGAGACTGGGGCCAACGTCCTGACTTTC
CASSLSGGETGANVLTF
>once|TRBV4-1|TRBJ2-4|-|14
TGCGCCAGCAGCCAATCTATAGCTGCTAAACATCAGTACTTC
CASSQSIAAKHQYF
>-|TRBV6-1|TRBJ2-3|-|18
TGTGCCAGCAGTGAAACCTATAGAAGTAGCGGCAGCACAGATACGCAGTATTTT
CASSETYRSSGSTDTQYF
>once|TRBV5-6|TRBJ2-7|-|14
TGTGCCAGCAGGCGGACAGGGAGGGCCTACGAGCAGTACTTC
CASRRTGRAYEQYF
>-|TRBV2|TRBJ2-7|TRBD2|15
TGTGCCAGCAGGGCCGGGACTAGCGGGAGGGCCGAGCAGTACTTC
CASRAGTSGRAEQYF